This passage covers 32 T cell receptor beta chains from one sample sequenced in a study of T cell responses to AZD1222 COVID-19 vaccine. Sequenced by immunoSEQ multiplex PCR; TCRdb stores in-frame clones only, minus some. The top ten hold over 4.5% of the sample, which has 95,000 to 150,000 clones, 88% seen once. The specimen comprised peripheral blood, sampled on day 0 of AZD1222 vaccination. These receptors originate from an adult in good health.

The CDR3 DNA is TGTGCCAGCAGCTTGCGGGACGCTAGCTCCTACAATGAGCAGTTCTTC. It translates to CASSLRDASSYNEQFF. This chain uses TRBV7-8 with TRBJ2-1, with D possibly being TRBD2 (6 bases). CDR1 is SGHVS and CDR2 is FQNEAQ in the germline V gene. Trimming removed 3 bases at V and 0 bases at J, with 12 bases between. The CDR3 spans 16 residues.

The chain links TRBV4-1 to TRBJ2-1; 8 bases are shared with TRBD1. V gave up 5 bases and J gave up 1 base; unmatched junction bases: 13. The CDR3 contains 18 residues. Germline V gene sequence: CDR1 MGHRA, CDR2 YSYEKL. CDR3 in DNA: TGCGCCAGCAGCTATACCGGGACAGGCCTAACTTCCTACAATGAGCAGTTCTTC. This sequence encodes CASSYTGTGLTSYNEQFF.

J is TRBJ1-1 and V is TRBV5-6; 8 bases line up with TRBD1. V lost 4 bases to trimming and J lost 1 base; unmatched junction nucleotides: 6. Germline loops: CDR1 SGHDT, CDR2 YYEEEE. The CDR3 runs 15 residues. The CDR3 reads CASSHTGTGNTEAFF. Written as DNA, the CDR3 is TGTGCCAGCAGCCACACCGGGACAGGGAACACTGAAGCTTTCTTT. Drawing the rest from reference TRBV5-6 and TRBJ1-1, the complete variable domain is DAGVTQSPTHLIKTRGQQVTLRCSPKSGHDTVSWYQQALGQGPQFIFQYYEEEERQRGNFPDRFSGHQFPNYSSELNVNALLLGDSALYLCASSHTGTGNTEAFFGQGTRLTVV.

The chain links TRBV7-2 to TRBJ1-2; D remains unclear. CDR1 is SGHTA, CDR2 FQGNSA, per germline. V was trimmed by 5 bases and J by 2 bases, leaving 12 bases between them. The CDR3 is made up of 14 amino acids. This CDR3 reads CASSLPPGNYGYTF. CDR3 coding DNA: TGTGCCAGCAGCCTTCCCCCCGGCAACTATGGCTACACCTTC.

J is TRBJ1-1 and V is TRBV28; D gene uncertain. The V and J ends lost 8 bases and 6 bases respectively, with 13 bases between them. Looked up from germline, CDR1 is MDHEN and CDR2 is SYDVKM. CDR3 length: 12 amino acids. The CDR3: CASVRTRAEAFF. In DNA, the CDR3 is TGTGCCAGCGTGAGGACCCGGGCTGAAGCTTTCTTT.

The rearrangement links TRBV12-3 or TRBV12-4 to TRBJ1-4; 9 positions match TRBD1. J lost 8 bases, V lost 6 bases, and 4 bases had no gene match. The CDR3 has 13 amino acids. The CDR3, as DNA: TGTGCCAGCAGCCGACAGGGGGGAGAAAAACTGTTTTTT. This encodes CASSRQGGEKLFF.

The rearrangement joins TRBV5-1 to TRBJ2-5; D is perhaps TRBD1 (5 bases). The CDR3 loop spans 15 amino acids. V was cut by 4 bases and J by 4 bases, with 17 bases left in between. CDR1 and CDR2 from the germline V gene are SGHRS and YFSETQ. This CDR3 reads CASSPWTPKGETQYF. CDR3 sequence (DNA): TGCGCCAGCAGCCCCTGGACACCCAAAGGAGAGACCCAGTACTTC.

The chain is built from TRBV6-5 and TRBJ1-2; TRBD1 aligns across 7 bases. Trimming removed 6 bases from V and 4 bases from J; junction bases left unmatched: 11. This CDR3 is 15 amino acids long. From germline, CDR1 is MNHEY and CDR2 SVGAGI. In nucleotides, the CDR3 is TGTGCCAGCAGCCGAGGGAGGGGGCAGGTCTATGGCTACACCTTC. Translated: CASSRGRGQVYGYTF.

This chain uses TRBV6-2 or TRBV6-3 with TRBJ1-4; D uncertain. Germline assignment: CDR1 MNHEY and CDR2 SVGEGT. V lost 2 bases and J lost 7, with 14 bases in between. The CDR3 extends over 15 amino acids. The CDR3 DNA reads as TGTGCCAGCAGTTACGTGCCTACCGAGGGTGAAAAACTGTTTTTT. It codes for CASSYVPTEGEKLFF.

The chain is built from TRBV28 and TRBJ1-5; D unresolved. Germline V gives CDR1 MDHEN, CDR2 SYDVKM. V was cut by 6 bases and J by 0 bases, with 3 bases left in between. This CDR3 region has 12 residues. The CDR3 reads CASRDSNQPQHF. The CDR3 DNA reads TGTGCCAGCAGAGATAGCAATCAGCCCCAGCATTTT.

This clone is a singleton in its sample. In DNA form, the CDR3 reads TGTGCCAGCAGTGATCTCGACCGTCCTAACTATGGCTACACCTTC. It translates to CASSDLDRPNYGYTF. V usage is TRBV6-1 and J usage is TRBJ1-2; D unresolved. CDR3 length equals 15 residues. V lost 3 bases to trimming and J lost 0 bases, with 11 bases between them. Germline V gives CDR1 MNHNS, CDR2 SASEGT.

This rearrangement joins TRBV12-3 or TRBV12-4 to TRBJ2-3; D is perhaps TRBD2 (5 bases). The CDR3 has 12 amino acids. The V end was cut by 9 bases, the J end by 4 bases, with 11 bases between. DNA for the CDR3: TGTGCCAGTAGGACTGGTGCAGATACGCAGTATTTT. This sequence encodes CASRTGADTQYF.

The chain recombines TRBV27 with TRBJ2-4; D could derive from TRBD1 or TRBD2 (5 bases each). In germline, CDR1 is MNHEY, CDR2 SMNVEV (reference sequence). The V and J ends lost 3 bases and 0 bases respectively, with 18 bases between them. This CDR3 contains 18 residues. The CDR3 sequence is CASSFPGLGVIAKNIQYF. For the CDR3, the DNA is TGTGCCAGCAGTTTCCCGGGTCTGGGGGTGATAGCCAAAAACATTCAGTACTTC.

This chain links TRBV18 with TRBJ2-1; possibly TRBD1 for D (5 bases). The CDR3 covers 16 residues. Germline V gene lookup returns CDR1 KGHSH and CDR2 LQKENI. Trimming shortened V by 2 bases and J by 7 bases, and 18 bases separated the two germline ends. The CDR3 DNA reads TGTGCCAGCTCACCATTTGTAGGCAGGGTCGGAAATGAGCAGTTCTTC. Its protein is CASSPFVGRVGNEQFF.

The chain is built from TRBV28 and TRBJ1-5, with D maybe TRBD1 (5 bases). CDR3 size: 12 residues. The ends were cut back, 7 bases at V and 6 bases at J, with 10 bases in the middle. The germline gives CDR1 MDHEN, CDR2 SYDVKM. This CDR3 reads CASTKGRQPQHF. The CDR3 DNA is TGTGCCAGCACGAAGGGACGTCAGCCCCAGCATTTT. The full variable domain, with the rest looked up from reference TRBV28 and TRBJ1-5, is DVKVTQSSRYLVKRTGEKVFLECVQDMDHENMFWYRQDPGLGLRLIYFSYDVKMKEKGDIPEGYSVSREKKERFSLILESASTNQTSMYLCASTKGRQPQHFGDGTRLSIL.

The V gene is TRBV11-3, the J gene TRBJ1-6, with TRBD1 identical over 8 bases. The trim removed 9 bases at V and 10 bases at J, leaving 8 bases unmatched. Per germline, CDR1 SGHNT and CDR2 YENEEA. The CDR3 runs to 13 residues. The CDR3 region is CARGTGPRSPLHF. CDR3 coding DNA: TGTGCCAGGGGGACAGGTCCGAGGTCACCCCTCCACTTT. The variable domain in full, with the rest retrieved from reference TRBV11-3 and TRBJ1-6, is EAGVVQSPRYKIIEKKQPVAFWCNPISGHNTLYWYLQNLGQGPELLIRYENEEAVDDSQLPKDRFSAERLKGVDSTLKIQPAELGDSAVYLCARGTGPRSPLHFGNGTRLTVT.

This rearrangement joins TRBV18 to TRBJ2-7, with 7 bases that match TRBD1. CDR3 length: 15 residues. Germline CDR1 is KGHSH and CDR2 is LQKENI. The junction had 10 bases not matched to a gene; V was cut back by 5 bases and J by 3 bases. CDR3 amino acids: CASSNFRTGDYEQYF. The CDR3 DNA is TGTGCCAGCTCAAACTTTAGAACAGGGGACTACGAGCAGTACTTC.

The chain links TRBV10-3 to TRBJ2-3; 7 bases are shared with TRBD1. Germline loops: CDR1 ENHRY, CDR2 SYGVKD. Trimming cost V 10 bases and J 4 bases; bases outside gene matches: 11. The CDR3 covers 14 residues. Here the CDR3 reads CATSDGQEADTQYF. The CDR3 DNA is TGTGCCACCTCAGACGGACAGGAGGCAGATACGCAGTATTTT.

The CDR3, as DNA: TGTGCCAGCAGCAGGCAGGTCGAGAACACTGAAGCTTTCTTT. Translation: CASSRQVENTEAFF. The chain combines TRBV2 with TRBJ1-1; D is ambiguous. The CDR3 covers 14 residues. Trimming removed 6 bases at V and 1 base at J, with 12 bases between. The germline V gene encodes CDR1 SNHLY and CDR2 FYNNEI.

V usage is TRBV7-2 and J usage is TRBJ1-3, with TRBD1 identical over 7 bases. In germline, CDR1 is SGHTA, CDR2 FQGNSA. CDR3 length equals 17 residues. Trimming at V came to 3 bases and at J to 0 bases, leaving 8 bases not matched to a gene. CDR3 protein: CASSFTGVPDSGNTIYF. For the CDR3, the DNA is TGTGCCAGCAGCTTCACAGGGGTCCCCGACTCTGGAAACACCATATATTTT.

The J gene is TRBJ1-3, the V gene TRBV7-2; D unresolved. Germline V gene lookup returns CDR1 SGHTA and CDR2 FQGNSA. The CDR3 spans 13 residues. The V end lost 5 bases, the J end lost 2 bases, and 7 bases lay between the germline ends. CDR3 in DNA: TGTGCCAGCAGCGTTACGACTGGAAACACCATATATTTT. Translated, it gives CASSVTTGNTIYF.

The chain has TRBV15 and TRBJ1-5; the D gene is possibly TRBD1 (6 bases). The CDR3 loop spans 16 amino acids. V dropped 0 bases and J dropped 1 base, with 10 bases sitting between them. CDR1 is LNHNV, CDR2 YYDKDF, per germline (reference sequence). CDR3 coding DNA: TGTGCCACCAGCAGAGAAGGGGGGACGAGCAATCAGCCCCAGCATTTT. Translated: CATSREGGTSNQPQHF.

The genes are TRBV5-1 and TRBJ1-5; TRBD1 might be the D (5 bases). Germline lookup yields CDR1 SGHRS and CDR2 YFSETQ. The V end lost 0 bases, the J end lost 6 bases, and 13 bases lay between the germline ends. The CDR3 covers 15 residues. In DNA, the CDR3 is TGCGCCAGCAGCTTGGTGGGGGGAGGGTTTCAGCCCCAGCATTTT. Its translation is CASSLVGGGFQPQHF.

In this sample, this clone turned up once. CDR3: CASSRNQPQHF. CDR3 in DNA: TGTGCCAGTAGCAGGAATCAGCCCCAGCATTTT. The chain links TRBV28 to TRBJ1-5; D gene unclear. The germline V gene encodes CDR1 MDHEN and CDR2 SYDVKM. The CDR3 length is 11 residues. V lost 9 bases, J lost 4 bases, and 7 bases lay in between.

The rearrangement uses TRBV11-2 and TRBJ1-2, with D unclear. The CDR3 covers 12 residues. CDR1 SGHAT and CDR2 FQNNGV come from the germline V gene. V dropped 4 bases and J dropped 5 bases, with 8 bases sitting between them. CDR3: CASSSSSYGYTF. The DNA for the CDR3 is TGTGCCAGCAGCTCCTCGTCGTATGGCTACACCTTC.

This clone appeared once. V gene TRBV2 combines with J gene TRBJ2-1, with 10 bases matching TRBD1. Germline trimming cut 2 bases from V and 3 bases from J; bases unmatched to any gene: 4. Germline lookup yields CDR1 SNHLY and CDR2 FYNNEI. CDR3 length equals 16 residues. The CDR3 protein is CASSERTGGLYNEQFF. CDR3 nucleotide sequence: TGTGCCAGCAGTGAAAGGACAGGGGGACTCTACAATGAGCAGTTCTTC.

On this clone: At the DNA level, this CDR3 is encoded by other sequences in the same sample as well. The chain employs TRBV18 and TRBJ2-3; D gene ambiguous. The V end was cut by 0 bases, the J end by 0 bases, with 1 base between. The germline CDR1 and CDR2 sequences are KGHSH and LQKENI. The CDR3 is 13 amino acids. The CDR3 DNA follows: TGTGCCAGCTCACCACCAAGCACAGATACGCAGTATTTT. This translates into CASSPPSTDTQYF.

CDR3 nucleotides: TGCGCCAGCAGGGGTGAAGGTCAGCCCCAGCATTTT. Its translation is CASRGEGQPQHF. J is TRBJ1-5 and V is TRBV10-2; D unclear. V lost 6 bases, J lost 6 bases, and 9 bases lay in between. CDR1 WSHSY and CDR2 SAAADI come from the germline V gene. The CDR3 extends over 12 amino acids.

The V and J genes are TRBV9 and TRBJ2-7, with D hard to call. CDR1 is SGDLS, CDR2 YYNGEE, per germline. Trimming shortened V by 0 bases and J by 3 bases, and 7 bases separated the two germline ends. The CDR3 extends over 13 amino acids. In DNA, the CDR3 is TGTGCCAGCAGCGTAGGGGATCTCTACGAGCAGTACTTC. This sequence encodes CASSVGDLYEQYF.

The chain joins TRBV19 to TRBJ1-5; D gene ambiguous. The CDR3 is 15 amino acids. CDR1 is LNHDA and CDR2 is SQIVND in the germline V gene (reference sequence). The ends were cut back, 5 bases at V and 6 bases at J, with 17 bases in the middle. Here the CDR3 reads CASSLREIGSQPQHF. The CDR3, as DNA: TGTGCCAGTAGTTTGAGGGAGATCGGAAGTCAGCCCCAGCATTTT.

In DNA form, the CDR3 reads TGTGCCAGCAGCTTAGGGAGGGGGGGGAATTCACCCCTCCACTTT. It encodes CASSLGRGGNSPLHF. The V and J genes are TRBV7-8 and TRBJ1-6, with a weak D call TRBD1 (6 bases). The CDR3 has 15 residues. V was trimmed by 1 base and J by 7 bases, leaving 11 bases between them. Looked up from germline, CDR1 is SGHVS and CDR2 is FQNEAQ.

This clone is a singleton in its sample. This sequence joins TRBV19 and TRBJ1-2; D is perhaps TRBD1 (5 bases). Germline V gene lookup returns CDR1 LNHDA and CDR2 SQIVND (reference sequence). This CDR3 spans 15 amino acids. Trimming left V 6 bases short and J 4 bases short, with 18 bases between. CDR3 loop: CASRPFGDPAYGYTF. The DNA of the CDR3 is TGTGCCAGTAGGCCTTTCGGGGACCCTGCCTATGGCTACACCTTC.